The 20 T cell receptor beta chains reported below all come from one sample, sequenced in a study of cytomegalovirus exposure and HLA in healthy donors. 13 Jbeta primers and 60 Vbeta primers were used for the PCR. The repertoire was sequenced with immunoSEQ multiplex PCR; TCRdb's copy has only in-frame clones and lacks some. The sample contains 150,000 or so clones, about 86% of which appear only once. Sequenced: PBMCs. All receptors derive from a woman aged 18-29 years in good health and CMV-seronegative.

The chain carries TRBV28 and TRBJ2-1, with a tentative D call TRBD2 (5 bases). Germline lookup yields CDR1 MDHEN and CDR2 SYDVKM. V dropped 6 bases and J dropped 8 bases, with 20 bases sitting between them. The CDR3 is made up of 15 amino acids. DNA of the CDR3: TGTGCCAGCAGGGACTTCGGCCCTCAGGCCGATGAGCAGTTCTTC. Amino acids: CASRDFGPQADEQFF.

The V gene is TRBV7-2, the J gene TRBJ1-2; D remains unclear. This CDR3 has 16 residues. Trimming cost V 4 bases and J 4 bases, with 19 bases left between them. Germline V gene data show CDR1 as SGHTA and CDR2 as FQGNSA. The chain's CDR3 is CASSWRSGSPGYGYTF. CDR3 DNA: TGTGCCAGCAGCTGGCGGAGTGGTAGTCCCGGCTATGGCTACACCTTC.

The rearrangement links TRBV7-8 to TRBJ1-4; no clear D gene. V shed 5 bases and J shed 2 bases, with 12 bases lying between them. CDR1 SGHVS and CDR2 FQNEAQ come from the germline V gene. This CDR3 contains 15 residues. CDR3 sequence: CASSPGGVTNEKLFF. The CDR3 DNA follows: TGTGCCAGCAGCCCGGGAGGCGTGACTAATGAAAAACTGTTTTTT.

This clone was seen only a few times. The chain couples TRBV29-1 to TRBJ2-5, with a tentative D call TRBD2 (5 bases). Gene TRBJ2-7 matches the end of the DNA better, so the J call may be wrong. Germline CDR1 is SQVTM and CDR2 is ANQGSEA. There are 13 residues in the CDR3. The CDR3 sequence: CSVEERANYEQYF. In DNA form, the CDR3 reads TGCAGCGTTGAGGAGAGGGCTAACTACGAGCAGTACTTC.

CDR3 residues: CAISESQGLAKNIQYF. CDR3 nucleotide sequence: TGTGCCATCAGTGAGTCGCAGGGATTAGCCAAAAACATTCAGTACTTC. The rearrangement joins TRBV10-3 to TRBJ2-4, with a tentative D call TRBD1 (5 bases). Trimming removed 0 bases at V and 0 bases at J, with 9 bases between. The CDR3 runs to 16 residues. Germline CDR1 reads ENHRY; CDR2 reads SYGVKD.

V usage is TRBV28 and J usage is TRBJ2-3, with D perhaps matching TRBD2 (5 bases). The CDR3 covers 13 residues. V was pared by 8 bases and J by 3 bases, with 12 bases between. CDR1 is MDHEN, CDR2 SYDVKM, per germline. The CDR3 DNA follows: TGTGCCAGCGAGGTAGAGCGGACAGATACGCAGTATTTT. Translated: CASEVERTDTQYF.

This clone is a singleton in its sample. This chain connects TRBV2 to TRBJ1-2; D possibly corresponds to TRBD1 (6 bases). Germline assignment: CDR1 SNHLY and CDR2 FYNNEI. This CDR3 has 16 amino acids. Trimming removed 4 bases at V and 1 base at J, with 16 bases between. In DNA, the CDR3 is TGTGCCAGCAGTGTCACAGGGATGTCGGATAACTATGGCTACACCTTC. Its protein is CASSVTGMSDNYGYTF.

The table lists this clone with a count of one. The chain couples TRBV5-1 to TRBJ1-6; D not certain. The CDR3 has 21 amino acids. Trimming removed 1 base at V and 0 bases at J, with 23 bases between. Germline V gene data show CDR1 as SGHRS and CDR2 as YFSETQ. CDR3 sequence (DNA): TGCGCCAGCAGCTTGTATCCGATTGAGAACAGACCGAGCTCCTATAATTCACCCCTCCACTTT. It specifies CASSLYPIENRPSSYNSPLHF.

J is TRBJ2-7 and V is TRBV28; D not certain. Trimming shortened V by 3 bases and J by 2 bases, and 11 bases separated the two germline ends. This CDR3 region has 14 residues. CDR1 is MDHEN and CDR2 is SYDVKM in the germline V gene. CDR3 loop: CASSFLETTYEQYF. CDR3 nucleotide sequence: TGTGCCAGCAGTTTTTTAGAGACAACCTACGAGCAGTACTTC. Using reference TRBV28 and TRBJ2-7 for the parts outside the CDR3, the full variable domain is DVKVTQSSRYLVKRTGEKVFLECVQDMDHENMFWYRQDPGLGLRLIYFSYDVKMKEKGDIPEGYSVSREKKERFSLILESASTNQTSMYLCASSFLETTYEQYFGPGTRLTVT.

The rearrangement links TRBV5-1 to TRBJ2-2; a possible D gene is TRBD1 (5 bases). This CDR3 has 16 amino acids. Germline CDR1 SGHRS, CDR2 YFSETQ. The V end was cut by 1 base, the J end by 3 bases, with 13 bases between. The CDR3 sequence is CASSLPGQGYTGELFF. The CDR3 DNA follows: TGCGCCAGCAGCTTGCCAGGGCAGGGTTACACCGGGGAGCTGTTTTTT.

This chain joins TRBV4-1 and TRBJ1-2, with 9 nucleotides matching TRBD1. Trimming at V came to 4 bases and at J to 8 bases, leaving 8 bases not matched to a gene. The CDR3 is 14 residues long. Germline V CDR1 and CDR2: MGHRA, YSYEKL. The CDR3 sequence: CASSPAGQGKGYTF. The CDR3 coding sequence is TGCGCCAGCAGCCCCGCGGGACAGGGAAAAGGCTACACCTTC.

This chain connects TRBV28 to TRBJ1-1; no definite D call. Trimming stripped 3 bases from V and 3 bases from J, with 11 bases between. The CDR3 has 14 residues. The germline CDR1 and CDR2 sequences are MDHEN and SYDVKM. In DNA form, the CDR3 reads TGTGCCAGCAGTTTTGGGCCAAAGGACACTGAAGCTTTCTTT. This codes for CASSFGPKDTEAFF.

Only one count was recorded for this clone. The genes are TRBV27 and TRBJ1-2; D possibly corresponds to TRBD1 (6 bases). CDR3 length: 13 residues. Trimming shortened V by 3 bases and J by 5 bases, and 10 bases separated the two germline ends. From germline, CDR1 is MNHEY and CDR2 SMNVEV (reference sequence). The CDR3 loop is CASSFGQGYGYTF. The CDR3 DNA reads TGTGCCAGCAGTTTCGGTCAGGGGTATGGCTACACCTTC.

This chain joins TRBV6-1 and TRBJ2-1; 7 bases line up with TRBD1. Per the germline V gene, CDR1 is MNHNS and CDR2 is SASEGT. This CDR3 is 14 amino acids long. After removal of 7 bases from V and 8 bases from J, the junction contained 11 bases not matched to a gene. In DNA, the CDR3 is TGTGCCAGCATAACTGAACAGGGGACGGATGAGCAGTTCTTC. This sequence encodes CASITEQGTDEQFF.

The table lists this clone with a count of one. This sequence joins TRBV7-2 and TRBJ1-2; weak D call: TRBD1 (5 bases). CDR3 length equals 13 residues. V dropped 5 bases and J dropped 7 bases, with 14 bases sitting between them. Germline V CDR1 and CDR2: SGHTA, FQGNSA. CDR3 sequence reads: CASSAATASGYTF. In nucleotides, the CDR3 is TGTGCCAGCAGCGCCGCGACAGCGTCTGGCTACACCTTC.

The chain is built from TRBV7-2 and TRBJ1-2, with a tentative D call TRBD1 (5 bases). Trimming shortened V by 5 bases and J by 5 bases, and 12 bases separated the two germline ends. The germline gives CDR1 SGHTA, CDR2 FQGNSA. CDR3 size: 13 residues. The CDR3 here is CASSTRRGYGYTF. The DNA of the CDR3 is TGTGCCAGCAGCACGCGCCGGGGGTATGGCTACACCTTC.

This chain connects TRBV7-8 to TRBJ2-6, with D tentatively TRBD2 (5 bases). Germline loops: CDR1 SGHVS, CDR2 FQNEAQ. V dropped 0 bases and J dropped 0 bases, with 12 bases sitting between them. The CDR3 runs 18 residues. The CDR3 reads CASSLAPRGPSGANVLTF. CDR3 bases: TGTGCCAGCAGCTTAGCGCCCCGAGGGCCCTCTGGGGCCAACGTCCTGACTTTC.

The CDR3: CASSPLRGLDIYEQYF. Here the CDR3 DNA reads TGTGCCAGCAGCCCGTTAAGGGGACTAGACATCTACGAGCAGTACTTC. The V and J genes are TRBV5-6 and TRBJ2-7, with 8 bases identical to TRBD2. CDR1 is SGHDT, CDR2 YYEEEE, per germline. The CDR3 consists of 16 residues. V was pared by 4 bases and J by 3 bases, with 12 bases of the junction left unmatched.

This clone was detected only a few times. This chain uses TRBV5-6 with TRBJ2-3; D is unresolved. Trimming left V 0 bases short and J 15 bases short, with 11 bases between. Germline-derived CDR1 and CDR2 are SGHDT and YYEEEE. The CDR3 loop spans 11 amino acids. The CDR3, as DNA: TGTGCCAGCAGCTTGGCCGTGGAGAAATATTTT. This sequence encodes CASSLAVEKYF.

The chain's CDR3 is CASSTLGQGFMDTEAFF. The DNA of the CDR3 is TGTGCCAGCAGCACACTAGGACAGGGGTTTATGGACACTGAAGCTTTCTTT. This chain connects TRBV7-9 to TRBJ1-1, with 9 positions matching TRBD1. With 5 bases clipped from V and 3 bases from J, the junction kept 13 bases outside the gene matches. The CDR3 is 17 amino acids. Germline loops: CDR1 SEHNR, CDR2 FQNEAQ (reference sequence).